This T cell receptor (beta chain) was identified in a study of patients and donors after allogeneic stem cell transplantation. TCRdb independently ran MiXCR on the RT-PCR reads; one entry per CDR3 protein. Among 800,000 to 1,000,000 distinct CDR3 sequences listed, 15% to 20% were seen once. V was trimmed by 8 bases and J by 6 bases, leaving 22 bases between them. Germline V lookup: CDR1 SGHRS, CDR2 YFSETQ. The CDR3 has 15 residues. This clonotype was seen a few times. This receptor was taken from a human donor who was either an allogeneic HSCT recipient or a stem cell or donor lymphocyte infusion donor (not recorded which). It is not recorded whose cells these are; they may come from a transplant donor. Material: blood, either unsorted or a sorted T cell fraction (not recorded which). V usage is TRBV5-1 and J usage is TRBJ2-3, with D perhaps TRBD2 (6 bases). CDR3 bases: TGCGCCAGTCAAATGGGCCGGGGGTATCGCGATACGCAGTATTTT. Translation gives CASQMGRGYRDTQYF.